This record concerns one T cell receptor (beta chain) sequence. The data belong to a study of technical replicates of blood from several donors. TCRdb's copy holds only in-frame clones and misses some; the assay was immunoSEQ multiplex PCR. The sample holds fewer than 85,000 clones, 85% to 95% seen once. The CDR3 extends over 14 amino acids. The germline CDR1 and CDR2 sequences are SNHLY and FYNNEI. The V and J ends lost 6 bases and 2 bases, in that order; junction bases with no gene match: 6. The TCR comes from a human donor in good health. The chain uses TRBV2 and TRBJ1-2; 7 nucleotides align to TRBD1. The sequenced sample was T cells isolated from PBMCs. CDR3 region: CASSMTGRNYGYTF. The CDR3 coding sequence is TGTGCCAGCAGCATGACAGGGAGGAACTATGGCTACACCTTC.